Each of the 12 T cell receptor beta chains below was sequenced from the same sample in a study of blood T cell repertoires in COVID-19. Only in-frame clones appear in the TCRdb table, and some are missing; sequencing was by immunoSEQ multiplex PCR. This table holds about 51,000 clones, roughly 86% found once. Source material: peripheral blood. These receptors all stem from an elderly man with active COVID-19.

The J gene is TRBJ1-1, the V gene TRBV2; D not certain. V lost 6 bases and J lost 0, with 11 bases in between. This CDR3 has 14 amino acids. Germline V gene data show CDR1 as SNHLY and CDR2 as FYNNEI. CDR3 DNA: TGTGCCAGCAGACCGACAAGCATGAACACTGAAGCTTTCTTT. Protein product: CASRPTSMNTEAFF.

The chain is built from TRBV3-1 (or the pseudogene TRBV3-2) and TRBJ2-1, with D uncertain. Between the trimmed V and J ends, which lost 5 bases and 10 bases, there was a span of 12 bases. The CDR3 length is 12 residues. Germline-derived CDR1 and CDR2 are LGHDT and YNNKEL (reference sequence). Here the CDR3 DNA reads TGTGCCAGCAGCGTCTCCAGCGCGGAGCAGTTCTTC. Protein sequence: CASSVSSAEQFF.

The chain has TRBV28 and TRBJ2-7; maybe TRBD2 (5 bases). Germline assignment: CDR1 MDHEN and CDR2 SYDVKM. Deletions cut 5 bases from V and 3 bases from J, with 8 bases between. This CDR3 is built from 12 residues. CDR3 in DNA: TGTGCCAGCAGTAGTAGCGTCTACGAGCAGTACTTC. Protein sequence: CASSSSVYEQYF.

This rearrangement joins TRBV14 to TRBJ2-7, with a weak D call TRBD2 (6 bases). V was trimmed by 4 bases and J by 1 base, leaving 14 bases between them. This CDR3 has 15 residues. Germline loops: CDR1 SGHDN, CDR2 FVKESK. CDR3 nucleotide sequence: TGTGCCAGCAGCCTCCAAAGCCGGGGGTCCTACGAGCAGTACTTC. It codes for CASSLQSRGSYEQYF.

The V gene is TRBV7-2, the J gene TRBJ2-5, with TRBD1 matching 11 bases. V dropped 4 bases and J dropped 4; count of bases not matched to a gene: 2. Germline assignment: CDR1 SGHTA and CDR2 FQGNSA. The CDR3 spans 14 residues. CDR3 coding DNA: TGTGCCAGCAGCTCGGACAGGGGGCGAGAGACCCAGTACTTC. Translation: CASSSDRGRETQYF.

This rearrangement joins TRBV3-1 (or the pseudogene TRBV3-2) to TRBJ2-6, with D possibly TRBD1 on 5 matching bases. The CDR3 spans 15 residues. Trimming stripped 4 bases from V and 3 bases from J, with 10 bases between. Germline V gene data show CDR1 as LGHDT and CDR2 as YNNKEL (reference sequence). For the CDR3, the DNA is TGTGCCAGCAGCCTTCAGGGTCGTGGGGCCAACGTCCTGACTTTC. It is translated as CASSLQGRGANVLTF.

The rearrangement links TRBV9 to TRBJ2-1; D perhaps matches TRBD2 (6 bases). CDR3 length equals 13 residues. Trimming pared 9 bases from V and 5 bases from J, leaving 15 bases between. Germline V gene sequence: CDR1 SGDLS, CDR2 YYNGEE. CDR3 nucleotides: TGTGCCACCGCGGCGGGGCCAGACAATGAGCAGTTCTTC. This encodes CATAAGPDNEQFF.

This chain joins TRBV10-3 and TRBJ1-1; D gene unclear. This CDR3 has 14 amino acids. Trimming cost V 0 bases and J 1 base, with 6 bases left between them. The V gene's germline CDR1 is ENHRY and CDR2 SYGVKD. The CDR3 sequence is CAISESPGNTEAFF. CDR3 DNA: TGTGCCATCAGTGAGTCCCCAGGGAACACTGAAGCTTTCTTT.

The rearrangement links TRBV14 to TRBJ1-1; 7 bases match TRBD1. CDR3 size: 13 residues. Losses at the gene ends were 4 bases for V and 1 base for J; bases not matched to a gene: 0. Germline V gives CDR1 SGHDN, CDR2 FVKESK. In nucleotides, the CDR3 is TGTGCCAGCAGCCGGGACAGGAACACTGAAGCTTTCTTT. Residues: CASSRDRNTEAFF.

The chain recombines TRBV2 with TRBJ2-2; D is unresolved. Trimming stripped 8 bases from V and 3 bases from J, with 13 bases between. Per the germline V gene, CDR1 is SNHLY and CDR2 is FYNNEI. The CDR3 runs to 14 residues. CDR3 DNA: TGTGCCAGCTGCGAGGAGATGGACACCGGGGAGCTGTTTTTT. Encoded protein: CASCEEMDTGELFF.

This chain joins TRBV7-3 and TRBJ2-1; 9 bases fit TRBD2. Per the germline V gene, CDR1 is SGHTA and CDR2 is FQGTGA. V lost 2 bases to trimming and J lost 5 bases; unmatched junction nucleotides: 10. CDR3 size: 17 residues. The CDR3 sequence: CASSLLPGLAVNNEQFF. For the CDR3, the DNA is TGTGCCAGCAGCTTACTCCCGGGACTAGCAGTAAACAATGAGCAGTTCTTC.

V and J are TRBV5-1 and TRBJ2-2, with TRBD1 identical over 7 bases. Germline V lookup: CDR1 SGHRS, CDR2 YFSETQ. Losses at the gene ends were 4 bases for V and 1 base for J; bases not matched to a gene: 4. The CDR3 totals 15 residues. Here the CDR3 reads CASSQRTGNTGELFF. The CDR3, as DNA: TGCGCCAGCAGCCAAAGGACAGGGAACACCGGGGAGCTGTTTTTT. Full variable domain (missing parts from reference TRBV5-1 and TRBJ2-2): KAGVTQTPRYLIKTRGQQVTLSCSPISGHRSVSWYQQTPGQGLQFLFEYFSETQRNKGNFPGRFSGRQFSNSRSEMNVSTLELGDSALYLCASSQRTGNTGELFFGEGSRLTVL.